This T cell receptor (beta chain) was captured by sequencing in a study of blood T cell repertoires in COVID-19 (TCRdb year 2020). As for the study more broadly: Samples from collaborators originated in the United States, Italy and Spain and spanned both the acute and convalescent phases of COVID-19. The prospective study material was composed of cDNA or gDNA derived from T cells, B-cell-depleted T cells, or PBMCs. Subjects who had been exposed to COVID-19, were actively infected with it, or had recovered from it provided the deeply sampled blood TCRbeta repertoires that made up the dataset. The repertoires were released in a freely available public database intended as a resource for research on the immune response to SARS-CoV-2. Samples came from the ongoing ImmuneRACE study (first 160 participants) plus 1,254 subjects from 6 global collaborators. Sample metadata almost always included a de-identified subject ID, COVID-19 status, age in years and sex. HLA class I and class II types, where available, came from metadata supplied by the sample provider rather than from assay-based typing.

Results the study describes overall, beyond this receptor: The amount of clinical and demographic metadata varied by source and participant and was provided uncurated.

Measured from the cysteine to the phenylalanine, the CDR3 is 16 residues long. The CDR3 DNA has 48 bases and is translated from base 1. V gives up 6 bases and J gives up 7 bases, and the segment between their germline ends measures 21 bases. The germline V gene encodes CDR1 WSHSY and CDR2 SAAADI. On this clone: Its antigen remains unidentified. Per-base qualities were not stored, and no clone one base away is much larger.

TCRbeta CDR3 regions were amplified from genomic DNA by means of the immunoSEQ Assay, a bias-controlled multiplex PCR. The original methods were these. The number of nucleated cells in each sample was estimated by amplification of reference gene primers within the assay. Sequence reads were collapsed and filtered to measure the absolute abundance of every unique TCRbeta CDR3 rearrangement. Productive Simpson clonality was computed per sample as the square root of Simpson's diversity index over productive rearrangements. Sourced from immuneACCESS, this table was stored by TCRdb with only in-frame sequences that have V and J called. A share of the clones is absent; for the studies checked, an unresolved V gene accounts for under half, and the remainder has no known explanation. Clone size and the V and J calls come from that table; the DNA yielded D and trimming. This sample holds approximately 65,000 clones; approximately 80% were observed only once. The biggest ten clones account for roughly 20% of the sample.

Collaborating institutions collected whole blood in K2EDTA tubes following their own protocols. For TCRbeta analysis, collaborator samples were shipped as frozen whole blood, as isolated PBMCs, or as DNA extracted from either sample type. The receptor was isolated from a woman older than 75 with active or convalescent COVID-19. Here the chain combines TRBV10-2 and TRBJ2-2, with the D segment identity uncertain. Sequencing was carried out using peripheral blood. This receptor carries the CDR3 CASSDPPTRRNGELFF. The DNA sequence is given as TGCGCCAGCAGCGACCCTCCGACACGAAGGAACGGGGAGCTGTTTTTT.